This T cell receptor (beta chain) originates from a study of blood T cell repertoires in COVID-19. Data came from immunoSEQ multiplex PCR; TCRdb stores just in-frame clones and leaves some out. The data contain about 100,000 clones, approximately 91% of them singletons. The CDR3 extends over 14 amino acids. Germline CDR1 is SGHTS and CDR2 is YDEGEE. Trimming stripped 2 bases from V and 4 bases from J, with 10 bases between. The material sequenced was peripheral blood. This receptor was obtained from a man younger than 35 with acute or convalescent COVID-19. This chain links TRBV5-8 with TRBJ1-3; no clear D gene. The CDR3 region has the DNA TGTGCCAGCAGCTTTCGCGGGCGAGGAAACACCATATATTTT. Residues: CASSFRGRGNTIYF.